This TCR beta chain is drawn from a study of T-cell memory formation after mild COVID-19. Study outcomes and limitations: Contracting clones, day 15 to 85, had balanced CD4/CD8, and later expanders favored CD4+.

Per germline, CDR1 DFQATT and CDR2 SNEGSKA (reference sequence). The CDR3 has 12 amino acids. V lost 0 bases and J lost 4, with 6 bases in between. This clonotype was picked up a small number of times. Antigen: not known. 5'RACE primed from the constant segment yielded TCR alpha and TCR beta cDNA libraries bearing sample barcodes and UMIs. TCRdb reprocessed the 5' RACE reads via MiXCR and lists one record per CDR3 protein. The sample records over 350,000 distinct CDR3 sequences, approximately 15% being singletons. Sequencing was carried out using PBMCs or a T cell subset sorted from them (not recorded which). The V and J genes are TRBV20-1 and TRBJ2-5, with D possibly TRBD2 on 6 matching bases. This receptor was obtained from a man younger than 30 who had mild COVID-19 (a few samples of this study predate the infection). Cell type and time point are not known. The CDR3 reads CSAREAGETQYF. CDR3 DNA: TGCAGTGCTAGAGAAGCGGGAGAGACCCAGTACTTC.